The following is a T cell receptor (beta chain) sequence with its context. What it binds is unknown. Primers: 60 Vbeta forward and 13 Jbeta reverse. Clones were sequenced by immunoSEQ multiplex PCR, and TCRdb holds only the in-frame ones, with some missing. The table lists approximately 140,000 clones, about 73% of them singletons. This CDR3 region has 14 residues. Trimming stripped 7 bases from V and 6 bases from J, with 15 bases between. Germline loops: CDR1 MGHDK, CDR2 SYGVNS. This sample was taken from a study of cytomegalovirus exposure and HLA in healthy donors. Study observations and caveats: The study reported that TCR beta sequences accurately predicted HLA-A and HLA-B alleles in most subjects. When analyzed later, a missense DCLRE1C variant was found to be linked to TCR beta V- and J-gene trimming. Association with HLA alleles at 0.05 false discovery rate was found for around 17,000 TCR beta sequences in a later analysis.

This chain connects TRBV25-1 to TRBJ1-4, with a possible D match to TRBD1 (6 bases). This clonotype was sampled from a human donor in good health. The sequencing input was PBMCs. The CDR3 region has the DNA TGTGCCAGCACGACAGGTGGTAGATATGAAAAACTGTTTTTT. Its protein product is CASTTGGRYEKLFF.